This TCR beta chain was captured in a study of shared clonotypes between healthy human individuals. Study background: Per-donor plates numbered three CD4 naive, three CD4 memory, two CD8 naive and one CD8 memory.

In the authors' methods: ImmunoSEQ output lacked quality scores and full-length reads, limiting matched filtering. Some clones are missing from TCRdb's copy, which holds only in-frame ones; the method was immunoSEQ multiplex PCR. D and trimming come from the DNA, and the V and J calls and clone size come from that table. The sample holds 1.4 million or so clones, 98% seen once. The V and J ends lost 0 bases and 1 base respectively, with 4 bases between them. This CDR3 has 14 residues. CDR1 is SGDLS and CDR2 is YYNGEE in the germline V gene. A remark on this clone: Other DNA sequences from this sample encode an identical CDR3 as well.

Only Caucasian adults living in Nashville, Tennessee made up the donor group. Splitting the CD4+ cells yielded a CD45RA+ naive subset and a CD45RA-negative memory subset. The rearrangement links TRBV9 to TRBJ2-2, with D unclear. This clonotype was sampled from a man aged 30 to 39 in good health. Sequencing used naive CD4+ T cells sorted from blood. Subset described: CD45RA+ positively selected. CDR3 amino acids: CASSVGGNTGELFF. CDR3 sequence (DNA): TGTGCCAGCAGCGTAGGGGGGAACACCGGGGAGCTGTTTTTT.